A selection of T cell receptor beta chains follows, all from one sample in a study of T cell responses to AZD1222 COVID-19 vaccine. Clones were read by immunoSEQ multiplex PCR, and TCRdb kept only the in-frame ones, dropping some. The repertoire consists of 150,000 to 160,000 clones, with roughly nine tenths occurring once and the leading ten covering roughly 5%. Sample: peripheral blood, taken on day 0 of MenACWY control vaccination. These receptors were obtained from an adult in good health. CDR3s include the opening cysteine and the closing phenylalanine or tryptophan. A D gene is named only where the DNA matches it firmly. A clone size is listed for some rows: how often the clone was seen (once, few, many), or a class if it is expanded.

NA	TRBJ1-5	TRBV6-5	TRBD1	CASSYDRHRGSQPQHF	TGTGCCAGCAGTTACGACCGGCACAGGGGAAGTCAGCCCCAGCATTTT
once	TRBJ1-1	TRBV4-1	NA	CASSQAQGNTEAFF	TGCGCCAGCAGCCAAGCGCAGGGGAACACTGAAGCTTTCTTT
NA	TRBJ2-7	TRBV9	TRBD2	CASSAEGLDSGEQYF	TGTGCCAGCAGCGCGGAAGGACTAGACTCTGGCGAGCAGTACTTC
NA	TRBJ1-1	TRBV5-1	NA	CASSLGSRDGGPEAFF	TGCGCCAGCAGCTTGGGATCCCGGGACGGGGGGCCTGAAGCTTTCTTT
NA	TRBJ2-7	TRBV13	NA	CASSPNQQGRYEQYF	TGTGCCAGCAGCCCTAATCAGCAGGGACGGTACGAGCAGTACTTC
NA	TRBJ2-7	TRBV18	TRBD1	CASSRPGQGSYEQYF	TGTGCCAGCTCACGCCCGGGACAGGGATCCTACGAGCAGTACTTC
NA	TRBJ1-1	TRBV19	TRBD1	CASRQGWHTEAFF	TGTGCCAGTAGACAGGGGTGGCACACTGAAGCTTTCTTT
NA	TRBJ1-3	TRBV19	NA	CAIKRNTLGPGNTIYF	TGTGCCATCAAGCGTAATACCCTTGGACCTGGAAACACCATATATTTT
NA	TRBJ2-2	TRBV5-6	NA	CASSWNPGGTGELFF	TGTGCCAGCAGCTGGAACCCCGGAGGCACCGGGGAGCTGTTTTTT
NA	TRBJ2-1	TRBV28	NA	CASSPPGSPNEQFF	TGTGCCAGCAGTCCCCCGGGCAGCCCCAATGAGCAGTTCTTC
NA	TRBJ1-4	TRBV7-8	TRBD1	CASSFDRAGGEKLFF	TGTGCCAGCAGCTTTGACAGGGCAGGAGGTGAAAAACTGTTTTTT
NA	TRBJ2-3	TRBV7-3	NA	CASSPEGDTQYF	TGTGCCAGCAGCCCCGAAGGGGATACGCAGTATTTT
NA	TRBJ2-1	TRBV7-3	NA	CASSLKWGGQQFF	TGTGCCAGCAGCTTAAAATGGGGGGGCCAGCAGTTCTTC
NA	TRBJ1-1	TRBV6-1	NA	CASSEEVGLTEAFF	TGTGCCAGCAGTGAAGAAGTGGGGCTCACTGAAGCTTTCTTT
NA	TRBJ1-2	TRBV28	NA	CASRQVGGQGPGYTF	TGTGCCAGCAGGCAAGTGGGGGGGCAAGGACCAGGCTACACCTTC
NA	TRBJ1-5	TRBV6-5	NA	CASTLTRGNQPQHF	TGTGCCAGCACCCTGACCCGTGGCAATCAGCCCCAGCATTTT
once	TRBJ2-3	TRBV29-1	NA	CSVLSIGDTQYF	TGCAGCGTGCTCTCGATAGGAGATACGCAGTATTTT
NA	TRBJ1-1	TRBV30	NA	CAFRGQGVLNTEAFF	TGTGCATTTAGAGGGCAGGGAGTTTTGAACACTGAAGCTTTCTTT
NA	TRBJ2-2	TRBV4-3	TRBD2	CASSQRTGTSTGELFF	TGCGCCAGCAGCCAACGGACCGGGACTAGCACCGGGGAGCTGTTTTTT
NA	TRBJ2-7	TRBV24-1	TRBD1	CATRRTGNSHEQYF	TGTGCCACCAGGAGGACAGGGAACTCTCACGAGCAGTACTTC
NA	TRBJ2-5	TRBV5-1	TRBD1	CASSFDREPNQYF	TGCGCCAGCAGCTTCGACAGGGAGCCCAACCAGTACTTC
NA	TRBJ2-1	TRBV5-1	NA	CASSRNPDKSYSEQFF	TGCGCCAGCAGCCGTAATCCGGACAAGTCCTACAGTGAGCAGTTCTTC
few	TRBJ1-1	TRBV29-1	NA	CSALAQGTEAFF	TGCAGCGCCTTAGCTCAGGGGACTGAAGCTTTCTTT
NA	TRBJ2-7	TRBV12-3/TRBV12-4	TRBD1	CASSGQGPREQYF	TGTGCCAGCAGTGGACAGGGGCCGAGGGAGCAGTACTTC
NA	TRBJ1-2	TRBV3-1/TRBV3-2	TRBD1	CASSQAGDRGLRNYGYTF	TGTGCCAGCAGCCAAGCGGGGGACAGGGGGCTAAGAAACTATGGCTACACCTTC
once	TRBJ1-1	TRBV10-3	NA	CASTRGGRGLGNTEAFF	TGTGCCTCTACTAGGGGGGGCAGGGGACTTGGGAACACTGAAGCTTTCTTT
NA	TRBJ2-1	TRBV19	TRBD1	CASSRDRPVGNNEQFF	TGTGCCAGTAGTAGGGACAGGCCGGTGGGAAACAATGAGCAGTTCTTC
NA	TRBJ2-5	TRBV19	NA	CASSISAGGIGETQYF	TGTGCCAGTAGTATTTCGGCAGGGGGGATAGGGGAGACCCAGTACTTC
NA	TRBJ1-3	TRBV7-3	TRBD1	CASSYKPGQPIYF	TGTGCCAGCAGCTACAAGCCGGGACAGCCCATATATTTT
few	TRBJ1-5	TRBV27	NA	CASSLVPTENNQPQHF	TGTGCCAGCAGTTTAGTACCAACCGAGAACAATCAGCCCCAGCATTTT
NA	TRBJ1-2	TRBV5-8	NA	CASSLGPGRGGYTF	TGTGCCAGCAGCTTGGGACCGGGGCGGGGTGGCTACACCTTC
NA	TRBJ1-1	TRBV28	TRBD1	CASSLTTGGIAEAFF	TGTGCCAGCAGTTTGACGACAGGGGGAATAGCTGAAGCTTTCTTT
NA	TRBJ1-6	TRBV5-1	NA	CASSAGHGGLTNSPLHF	TGCGCCAGCAGCGCCGGACATGGAGGGTTAACTAATTCACCCCTCCACTTT
NA	TRBJ2-5	TRBV5-1	NA	CASSLFEMSEKIEKRLSQYF	TGCGCCAGCAGCTTGTTTGAGATGTCAGAAAAAATTGAGAAGAGATTGTCCCAGTACTTC
NA	TRBJ2-7	TRBV5-4	NA	CASSLGLGYEQYF	TGTGCCAGCAGCTTGGGACTGGGCTACGAGCAGTACTTC
once	TRBJ1-1	TRBV28	TRBD1	CASRPSGGGGAFF	TGTGCCAGCAGACCGTCAGGGGGCGGAGGTGCTTTCTTT
NA	TRBJ1-2	TRBV7-9	TRBD1	CASSLDWNRGYGYTF	TGTGCCAGCAGCTTAGACTGGAACAGGGGCTATGGCTACACCTTC
once	TRBJ1-1	TRBV6-5	TRBD1	CASSVKGQASEAFF	TGTGCCAGCAGCGTGAAGGGACAGGCATCTGAAGCTTTCTTT
NA	TRBJ2-7	TRBV11-3	TRBD1	CASSSKSGTVTYEQYF	TGTGCCAGCAGCTCGAAATCCGGGACAGTAACCTACGAGCAGTACTTC
NA	TRBJ2-1	TRBV7-7	NA	CASAGEVGNEQFF	TGTGCCAGCGCCGGGGAGGTCGGGAATGAGCAGTTCTTC
few	TRBJ2-7	TRBV7-8	NA	CASSPRDGSYEQYF	TGTGCCAGCAGCCCCAGGGACGGATCCTACGAGCAGTACTTC
NA	TRBJ2-3	TRBV6-5	TRBD2	CASSLAGGSDTQYF	TGTGCCAGCAGCCTAGCGGGGGGGTCAGATACGCAGTATTTT
NA	TRBJ1-1	TRBV11-3	NA	CASGGRANTEAFF	TGTGCCAGCGGGGGCAGGGCGAACACTGAAGCTTTCTTT
NA	TRBJ2-6	TRBV19	TRBD2	CASSIGRGSGANVLTF	TGTGCCAGTAGTATTGGGAGGGGTTCGGGGGCCAACGTCCTGACTTTC
NA	TRBJ2-7	TRBV6-2/TRBV6-3	TRBD1	CASSDRDRGLEQYF	TGTGCCAGCAGTGACCGGGACAGGGGGCTCGAGCAGTACTTC
NA	TRBJ1-3	TRBV24-1	TRBD1	CATSDSRTGGGNTIYF	TGTGCCACCAGTGATTCGAGGACAGGGGGAGGCAACACCATATATTTT
NA	TRBJ1-1	TRBV11-2	NA	CASQGFEAFF	TGTGCCAGCCAAGGGTTTGAAGCTTTCTTT
NA	TRBJ2-2	TRBV9	NA	CARSDRVGNTGELFF	TGTGCCCGCAGCGACCGGGTGGGGAACACCGGGGAGCTGTTTTTT
once	TRBJ2-6	TRBV21-1	NA	CASSRDTGLGANVLTF	TGTGCCAGCAGCCGGGACACAGGGTTGGGGGCCAACGTCCTGACTTTC
NA	TRBJ1-4	TRBV5-1	NA	CASSPGQRGEKLFF	TGCGCCAGCAGCCCCGGACAGCGCGGAGAAAAACTGTTTTTT
few	TRBJ2-1	TRBV4-2	NA	CASSHSLDEQFF	TGTGCCAGCAGCCATTCCTTGGATGAGCAGTTCTTC
NA	TRBJ1-5	TRBV6-5	NA	CASTPVWGDQPQHF	TGTGCCAGCACTCCCGTGTGGGGTGATCAGCCCCAGCATTTT
once	TRBJ1-5	TRBV6-6	NA	CASSYGGDSNQPQHF	TGTGCCAGCAGTTACGGGGGAGATAGCAATCAGCCCCAGCATTTT